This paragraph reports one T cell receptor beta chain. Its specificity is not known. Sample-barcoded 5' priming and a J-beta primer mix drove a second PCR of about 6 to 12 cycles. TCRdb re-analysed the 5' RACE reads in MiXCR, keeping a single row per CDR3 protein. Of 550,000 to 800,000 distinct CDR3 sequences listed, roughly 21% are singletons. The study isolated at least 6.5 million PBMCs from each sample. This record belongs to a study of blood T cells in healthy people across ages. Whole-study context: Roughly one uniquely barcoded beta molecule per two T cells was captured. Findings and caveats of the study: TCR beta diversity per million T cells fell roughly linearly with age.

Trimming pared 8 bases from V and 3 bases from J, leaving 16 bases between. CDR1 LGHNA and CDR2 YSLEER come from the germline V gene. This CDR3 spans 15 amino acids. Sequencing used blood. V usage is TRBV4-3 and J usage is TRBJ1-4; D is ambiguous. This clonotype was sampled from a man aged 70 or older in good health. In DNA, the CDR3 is TGCGCCAGCTGTCAGGAACACGCAGCTAATGAAAAACTGTTTTTT. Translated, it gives CASCQEHAANEKLFF.